A selection of T cell receptor beta chains follows, all from one sample in a study of T cell repertoires in ileal Crohn's disease. Only in-frame clones appear in the TCRdb table, and some are missing; sequencing was by immunoSEQ multiplex PCR. The repertoire consists of some 15,000 clones, with approximately 80% occurring once and the leading ten covering 4.1%. Sequencing was carried out using ileal tissue. Every receptor here comes from an adult with Crohn's disease. The CDR3 runs from the conserved cysteine through the conserved F or W. The order of the fields is J gene, V gene, clone size, D gene, CDR3 protein, CDR3 DNA. The D gene is left open where the match is weak. For some rows the clone size is stated as once, few or many, or as a class when expanded; others skip it.

TRBJ2-3 | TRBV4-1 | NA | TRBD1 | CASSQDRDSSTDTQYF | TGCGCCAGCAGCCAAGATCGGGACAGTAGCACAGATACGCAGTATTTT
TRBJ2-3 | TRBV7-9 | NA | NA | CASSPFGGGRYSTDTQYF | TGTGCCAGCAGTCCTTTTGGGGGCGGGAGATACAGCACAGATACGCAGTATTTT
TRBJ2-7 | TRBV5-1 | NA | NA | CASSRDNLSYEQYF | TGCGCCAGCAGCCGGGACAACTTGTCCTACGAGCAGTACTTC
TRBJ2-7 | TRBV19 | NA | NA | CASSNPQGYEQYF | TGTGCCAGTAGTAACCCGCAGGGGTACGAGCAGTACTTC
TRBJ2-7 | TRBV6-1 | NA | NA | CASSEGGRSYEQYF | TGTGCCAGCAGTGAAGGTGGCAGATCCTACGAGCAGTACTTC
TRBJ1-2 | TRBV30 | NA | NA | CAWSVQAALGYTF | TGTGCCTGGAGTGTACAGGCAGCATTAGGCTACACCTTC
TRBJ1-3 | TRBV30 | NA | TRBD1 | CAWSGGQGGVGNTIYF | TGTGCCTGGAGTGGAGGACAGGGGGGCGTTGGGAACACCATATATTTT
TRBJ1-6 | TRBV30 | NA | TRBD1 | CAWSRGDRVNSPLHF | TGTGCCTGGAGTCGCGGGGACAGAGTAAATTCACCCCTCCACTTT
TRBJ2-1 | TRBV9 | NA | NA | CASSILAYNEQFF | TGTGCCAGCAGCATTCTAGCCTACAATGAGCAGTTCTTC
TRBJ2-6 | TRBV5-1 | NA | TRBD1 | CASSPTGTGANVLTF | TGCGCCAGCAGCCCGACAGGGACTGGGGCCAACGTCCTGACTTTC
TRBJ1-5 | TRBV7-2 | NA | NA | CASSLGGDYQPQHF | TGTGCCAGCAGCTTAGGGGGGGACTATCAGCCCCAGCATTTT
TRBJ2-5 | TRBV5-1 | NA | NA | CASRSERHRRETQYF | TGCGCCAGCAGATCAGAGCGGCACCGGCGGGAGACCCAGTACTTC
TRBJ1-2 | TRBV5-6 | NA | TRBD1 | CASSHGQGGGYTF | TGTGCCAGCAGCCACGGACAGGGTGGTGGCTACACCTTC
TRBJ2-7 | TRBV2 | NA | TRBD2 | CASLIGGRAGNEQYF | TGTGCCAGTTTGATAGGTGGGAGGGCCGGCAACGAGCAGTACTTC
TRBJ2-1 | TRBV11-2 | NA | TRBD2 | CAPSPGKGRTSGREQFF | TGTGCCCCCTCGCCAGGGAAAGGTCGGACTAGCGGCCGTGAGCAGTTCTTC
TRBJ1-2 | TRBV25-1 | NA | NA | CASSDEGTGGYGYTF | TGTGCCAGCAGTGATGAGGGGACGGGTGGCTATGGCTACACCTTC
TRBJ2-1 | TRBV6-5 | NA | NA | CASRKGVWQFF | TGTGCCAGCAGGAAGGGAGTATGGCAGTTCTTC
TRBJ1-2 | TRBV13 | NA | TRBD1 | CASSRDRAYGYTF | TGTGCCAGCAGCCGGGACAGAGCCTATGGCTACACCTTC
TRBJ1-4 | TRBV2 | once | TRBD1 | CASHRDSHNEKLFF | TGTGCCAGCCACCGGGACAGCCACAATGAAAAACTGTTTTTT
TRBJ1-1 | TRBV13 | few | TRBD1 | CASSFWDRGTEAFF | TGTGCCAGCAGCTTTTGGGACAGGGGCACTGAAGCTTTCTTT
TRBJ2-1 | TRBV30 | NA | NA | CAWREGASYNEQFF | TGTGCCTGGAGAGAGGGAGCGTCCTACAATGAGCAGTTCTTC
TRBJ1-1 | TRBV6-5 | NA | NA | CASSSVEANTEAFF | TGTGCCAGCAGTTCCGTGGAGGCGAACACTGAAGCTTTCTTT
TRBJ1-1 | TRBV4-1 | medium-sized | NA | CASSQGGTLSTEAFF | TGCGCCAGCAGCCAAGGAGGCACCCTGAGCACTGAAGCTTTCTTT
TRBJ2-7 | TRBV28 | NA | NA | CASSLRAAVGPKQYF | TGTGCCAGCAGTTTAAGGGCCGCGGTAGGGCCGAAGCAGTACTTC
TRBJ1-1 | TRBV30 | NA | NA | CAWSPPGGFTEAFF | TGTGCCTGGAGTCCACCGGGTGGCTTTACTGAAGCTTTCTTT
TRBJ2-7 | TRBV4-1 | NA | NA | CASSQEVRPGRSSYEQYF | TGCGCCAGCAGCCAAGAAGTACGTCCGGGACGGAGCTCCTACGAGCAGTACTTC
TRBJ2-5 | TRBV4-1 | NA | NA | CASSQDFRAGLQETQYF | TGCGCCAGCAGCCAAGATTTTCGGGCGGGCCTTCAAGAGACCCAGTACTTC
TRBJ2-1 | TRBV2 | NA | TRBD2 | CASSGLAGGLEQFF | TGTGCCAGCAGTGGACTAGCGGGGGGGCTTGAGCAGTTCTTC
TRBJ1-1 | TRBV5-6 | NA | TRBD1 | CASSRVDRDTEAFF | TGTGCCAGCAGCCGGGTCGACAGGGACACTGAAGCTTTCTTT
TRBJ2-5 | TRBV14 | NA | NA | CASSQEGVLKETQYF | TGTGCCAGCAGCCAAGAAGGGGTACTGAAAGAGACCCAGTACTTC
TRBJ1-1 | TRBV4-2 | once | NA | CASSQGYVNTEAFF | TGTGCCAGCAGCCAAGGGTATGTGAACACTGAAGCTTTCTTT
TRBJ1-3 | TRBV7-9 | NA | NA | CASSLARSLSGNTIYF | TGTGCCAGCAGCTTAGCCAGGAGCCTCTCTGGAAACACCATATATTTT
TRBJ2-4 | TRBV5-6 | few | NA | CASSPHRVNIQYF | TGTGCCAGCAGCCCCCATAGGGTAAACATTCAGTACTTC
TRBJ1-2 | TRBV27 | NA | TRBD1 | CASTRTLGTGHGYTF | TGTGCCAGCACTCGTACCCTTGGGACAGGGCATGGCTACACCTTC
TRBJ2-3 | TRBV4-1 | few | NA | CASSQDEFAYTDTQYF | TGCGCCAGCAGCCAAGACGAGTTCGCCTACACAGATACGCAGTATTTT
TRBJ2-1 | TRBV7-9 | NA | NA | CASSAVGNEQFF | TGTGCCAGCAGCGCCGTGGGAAATGAGCAGTTCTTC
TRBJ1-6 | TRBV6-5 | NA | NA | CASRPGVGANSPLHF | TGTGCCAGCAGACCCGGGGTTGGAGCTAATTCACCCCTCCACTTT
TRBJ1-5 | TRBV15 | NA | NA | CATSRDKRGAAQHF | TGTGCCACCAGCAGAGATAAGCGGGGGGCAGCCCAGCATTTT
TRBJ1-1 | TRBV6-1 | once | TRBD1 | CASSPEQGARTEAFF | TGTGCCAGCAGCCCTGAACAGGGGGCGAGAACTGAAGCTTTCTTT
TRBJ2-2 | TRBV7-2 | NA | TRBD2 | CASSLSGGRATGELFF | TGTGCCAGCAGCTTAAGCGGAGGGAGGGCCACCGGGGAGCTGTTTTTT
TRBJ1-1 | TRBV6-1 | NA | TRBD1 | CASNDRGRFPEAFF | TGTGCCAGCAACGACAGGGGACGGTTCCCTGAAGCTTTCTTT
TRBJ2-7 | TRBV28 | NA | TRBD2 | CASSYASGRFLLNEQYF | TGTGCCAGCAGTTACGCCAGCGGGAGGTTTCTTCTCAACGAGCAGTACTTC
TRBJ1-1 | TRBV19 | few | NA | CASNQGGPTSNTEAFF | TGTGCCAGTAATCAGGGAGGGCCAACTTCTAACACTGAAGCTTTCTTT
TRBJ2-7 | TRBV30 | NA | TRBD2 | CAWSGRGGTEQYF | TGTGCCTGGAGCGGGCGGGGGGGCACCGAGCAGTACTTC
TRBJ2-6 | TRBV30 | few | NA | CAWHAGGAGANVLTF | TGTGCCTGGCACGCTGGGGGGGCAGGGGCCAACGTCCTGACTTTC
TRBJ1-2 | TRBV4-1 | NA | NA | CASSQERVGGGYTF | TGCGCCAGCAGCCAAGAACGGGTGGGCGGGGGCTACACCTTC
TRBJ2-2 | TRBV11-2 | NA | NA | CASRPGTSTGELFF | TGTGCCAGCAGGCCCGGGACGTCGACCGGGGAGCTGTTTTTT
TRBJ1-1 | TRBV14 | NA | TRBD1 | CASSQMTGTEAFF | TGTGCCAGCAGCCAAATGACAGGGACTGAAGCTTTCTTT
TRBJ1-2 | TRBV4-3 | NA | NA | CASSQESQGIYGYTF | TGCGCCAGCAGCCAAGAATCACAGGGAATCTATGGCTACACCTTC
TRBJ2-7 | TRBV28 | NA | TRBD2 | CASSGRKLAGENEQYF | TGTGCCAGCAGTGGAAGAAAGCTAGCGGGTGAGAACGAGCAGTACTTC
TRBJ1-4 | TRBV5-1 | NA | NA | CASSPQYPNEKLFF | TGCGCCAGCAGCCCACAGTATCCTAATGAAAAACTGTTTTTT
TRBJ1-5 | TRBV7-8 | NA | NA | CASSPSDISDSLYQPQHF | TGTGCCAGCAGCCCGTCCGACATTTCGGACAGTCTCTATCAGCCCCAGCATTTT
TRBJ2-7 | TRBV29-1 | NA | TRBD2 | CSVRTSGTSSYEQYF | TGCAGCGTTAGGACTAGCGGGACTAGCTCCTACGAGCAGTACTTC
TRBJ2-1 | TRBV2 | NA | TRBD1 | CASSRDRVHEQFF | TGTGCCAGCAGCCGGGACAGGGTTCATGAGCAGTTCTTC
TRBJ2-3 | TRBV27 | NA | NA | CASSLGLGSDTQYF | TGTGCCAGCAGCCTGGGCCTAGGGTCAGATACGCAGTATTTT
TRBJ2-5 | TRBV5-1 | few | NA | CASSPTGALQETQYF | TGCGCCAGCTCCCCGACAGGTGCCCTACAAGAGACCCAGTACTTC
TRBJ1-6 | TRBV30 | NA | TRBD1 | CAWSVEDRALLHF | TGTGCCTGGAGTGTAGAGGACAGGGCCCTTCTCCACTTT
TRBJ1-1 | TRBV7-2 | few | NA | CASSLARAGFRNTEAFF | TGTGCCAGCAGCTTAGCACGGGCAGGGTTTCGGAACACTGAAGCTTTCTTT
TRBJ1-5 | TRBV5-6 | NA | TRBD1 | CASSAGTGDNQPQHF | TGTGCCAGCAGTGCCGGGACAGGAGACAATCAGCCCCAGCATTTT
TRBJ2-3 | TRBV2 | NA | TRBD1 | CASILTGARTQYF | TGTGCCAGCATTCTGACAGGGGCTAGGACGCAGTATTTT